This TCR beta chain was obtained from a study of shared clonotypes between healthy human individuals. Per the germline V gene, CDR1 is SGHNT and CDR2 is YYREEE (reference sequence). J lost 3 bases, V lost 4 bases, and 9 bases had no gene match. The CDR3 is 15 residues long. Profiled with immunoSEQ multiplex PCR; TCRdb holds only in-frame clones, not every one. The data hold about 1,800,000 clones, with around 96% observed a single time. CD8 cells classed as naive were CD45RO-negative and positively selected for CCR7, excluding terminally differentiated effector memory CD45RA+ cells. The receptor comes from a man aged 18 to 29 in good health. This chain connects TRBV5-4 to TRBJ1-1, with 7 bases matching TRBD1. The sample was naive CD8+ T cells sorted from blood. The CDR3 bases are TGTGCCAGCAGCATTACAGGGGCTGGGTACACTGAAGCTTTCTTT. Residues: CASSITGAGYTEAFF.